Sequencing of this TCR beta chain was carried out in a study of blood T cells in healthy people across ages. This clonotype has only one observation. The V end lost 5 bases, the J end lost 10 bases, and 20 bases lay between the germline ends. The germline CDR1 and CDR2 sequences are MNHEY and SMNVEV (reference sequence). The CDR3 is made up of 14 amino acids. A second PCR of roughly 7 to 11 cycles used a sample-barcoded 5' primer and a J-beta primer mix. TCRdb recomputed calls from the 5' RACE reads with MiXCR, one row per CDR3 protein. The repertoire holds approximately 820,000 distinct CDR3 sequences, with under 45% as singletons.

The chain couples TRBV27 to TRBJ1-2; TRBD1 might be the D (6 bases). This clonotype originated in a man aged 55 to 70 in good health. The sequencing input was blood. The CDR3 protein is CASSPMRGSSDYTF. As DNA, the CDR3 is TGTGCCAGCAGTCCTATGAGGGGGAGTAGTGACTACACCTTC.